The clone carrying this T cell receptor beta chain was counted once. Its antigen is not identified. Separate from the roughly 700-subject first cohort was the 120-subject validation cohort, to which the donors belonged. The sample is drawn from a study of cytomegalovirus exposure and HLA in healthy donors. Study in general: A subsequent analysis stated that the 120 or so validation repertoires were run on the same platform as the approximately 700 first-cohort repertoires.

Profiling relied on immunoSEQ multiplex PCR, and the TCRdb table lists in-frame clones only, not all of them. The sample lists about 250,000 clones, about 90% occurring once. Germline V lookup: CDR1 SNHLY, CDR2 FYNNEI. The CDR3 length is 15 residues. Losses at the gene ends were 3 bases for V and 0 bases for J; bases not matched to a gene: 0. Findings of the study overall: TCR clusters originating in the first cohort tended to co-occur in the approximately 120 validation repertoires, according to a later analysis. Altogether, some 170 TCR beta chains were recorded as cytomegalovirus-associated.

J is TRBJ2-3 and V is TRBV2; the match to TRBD2 covers 10 bases. The clonotype was recovered from a man aged 18 to 29 in good health and CMV-seropositive. Sequencing input: PBMCs. CDR3 sequence reads: CASSDSGRSTDTQYF. As DNA, the CDR3 is TGTGCCAGCAGTGATAGCGGGAGGAGCACAGATACGCAGTATTTT. The whole variable domain, filled in from reference TRBV2 and TRBJ2-3, reads EPEVTQTPSHQVTQMGQEVILRCVPISNHLYFYWYRQILGQKVEFLVSFYNNEISEKSEIFDDQFSVERPDGSNFTLKIRSTKLEDSAMYFCASSDSGRSTDTQYFGPGTRLTVL.